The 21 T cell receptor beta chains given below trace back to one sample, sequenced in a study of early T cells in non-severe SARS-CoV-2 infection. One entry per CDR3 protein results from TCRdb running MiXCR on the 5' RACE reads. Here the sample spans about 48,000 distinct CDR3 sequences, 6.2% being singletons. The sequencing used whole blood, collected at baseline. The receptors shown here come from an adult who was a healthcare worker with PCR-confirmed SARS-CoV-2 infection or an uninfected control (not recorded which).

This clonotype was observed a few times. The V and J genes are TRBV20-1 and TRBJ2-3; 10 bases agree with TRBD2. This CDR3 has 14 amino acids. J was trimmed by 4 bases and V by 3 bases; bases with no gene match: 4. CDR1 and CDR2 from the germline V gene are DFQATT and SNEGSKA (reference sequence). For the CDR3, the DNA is TGCAGTGCTAGTTTGCTAGCGGGAGCAGATACGCAGTATTTT. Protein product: CSASLLAGADTQYF.

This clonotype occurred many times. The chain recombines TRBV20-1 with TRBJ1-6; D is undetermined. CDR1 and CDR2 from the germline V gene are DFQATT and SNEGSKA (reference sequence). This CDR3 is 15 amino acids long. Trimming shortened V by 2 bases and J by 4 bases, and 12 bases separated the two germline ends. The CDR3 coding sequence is TGCAGTGCTAGACGCGGACCGGGATATAATTCACCCCTCCACTTT. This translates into CSARRGPGYNSPLHF.

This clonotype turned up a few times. The CDR3 sequence is CASSSLRTGGVKQYF. CDR3 nucleotide sequence: TGTGCCAGCAGTTCCCTCAGGACAGGGGGGGTCAAGCAGTACTTC. This chain uses TRBV12-3 or TRBV12-4 with TRBJ2-7, with TRBD1 identical over 10 bases. This CDR3 has 15 residues. Unmatched junction bases numbered 11, after V lost 4 bases and J lost 8 bases.

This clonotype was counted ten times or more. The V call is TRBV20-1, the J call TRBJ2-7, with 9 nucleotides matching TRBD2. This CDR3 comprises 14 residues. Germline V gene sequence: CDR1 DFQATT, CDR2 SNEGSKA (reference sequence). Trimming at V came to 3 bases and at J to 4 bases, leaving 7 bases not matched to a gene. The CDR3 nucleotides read TGCAGTGCTAGTCTGGGGCTAGCGGGATACGAGCAGTACTTC. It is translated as CSASLGLAGYEQYF.

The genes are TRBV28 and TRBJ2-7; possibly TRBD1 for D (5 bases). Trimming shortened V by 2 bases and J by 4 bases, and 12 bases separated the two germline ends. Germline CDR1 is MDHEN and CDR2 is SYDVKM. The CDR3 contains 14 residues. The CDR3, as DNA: TGTGCCAGCAGTTTACGTCAGGGTGGATACGAGCAGTACTTC. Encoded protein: CASSLRQGGYEQYF.

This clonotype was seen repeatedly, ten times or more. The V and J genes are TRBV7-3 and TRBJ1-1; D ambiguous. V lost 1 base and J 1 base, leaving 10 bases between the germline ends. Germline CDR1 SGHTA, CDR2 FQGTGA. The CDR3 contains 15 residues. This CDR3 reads CASSLMWAGNTEAFF. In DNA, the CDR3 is TGTGCCAGCAGCTTAATGTGGGCCGGGAACACTGAAGCTTTCTTT. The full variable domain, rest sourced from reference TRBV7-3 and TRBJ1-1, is GAGVSQTPSNKVTEKGKYVELRCDPISGHTALYWYRQSLGQGPEFLIYFQGTGAADDSGLPNDRFFAVRPEGSVSTLKIQRTERGDSAVYLCASSLMWAGNTEAFFGQGTRLTVV.

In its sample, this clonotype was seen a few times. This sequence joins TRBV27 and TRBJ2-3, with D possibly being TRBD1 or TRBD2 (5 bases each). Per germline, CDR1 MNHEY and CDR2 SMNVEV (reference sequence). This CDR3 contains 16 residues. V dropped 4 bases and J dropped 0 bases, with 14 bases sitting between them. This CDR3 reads CASSYHSGASTDTQYF. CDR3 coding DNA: TGTGCCAGCAGTTACCATTCCGGGGCCAGCACAGATACGCAGTATTTT.

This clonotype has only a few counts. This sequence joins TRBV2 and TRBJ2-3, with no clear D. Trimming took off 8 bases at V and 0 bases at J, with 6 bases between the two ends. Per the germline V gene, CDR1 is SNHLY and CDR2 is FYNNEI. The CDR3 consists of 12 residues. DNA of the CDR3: TGTGCCAGCGGTCGGAGCACAGATACGCAGTATTTT. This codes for CASGRSTDTQYF.

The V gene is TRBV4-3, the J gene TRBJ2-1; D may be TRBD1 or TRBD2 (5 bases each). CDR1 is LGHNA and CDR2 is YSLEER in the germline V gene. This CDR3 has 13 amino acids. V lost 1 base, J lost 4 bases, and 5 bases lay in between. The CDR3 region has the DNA TGCGCCAGCAGCCAAGGGGGGTACAATGAGCAGTTCTTC. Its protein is CASSQGGYNEQFF.

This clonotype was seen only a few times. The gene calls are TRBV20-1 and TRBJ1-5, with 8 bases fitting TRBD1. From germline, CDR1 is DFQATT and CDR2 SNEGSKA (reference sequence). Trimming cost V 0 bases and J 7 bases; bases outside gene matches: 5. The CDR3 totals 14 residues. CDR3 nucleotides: TGCAGTGCTAGAGATTCAGGGGGCGACCAGCCCCAGCATTTT. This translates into CSARDSGGDQPQHF.

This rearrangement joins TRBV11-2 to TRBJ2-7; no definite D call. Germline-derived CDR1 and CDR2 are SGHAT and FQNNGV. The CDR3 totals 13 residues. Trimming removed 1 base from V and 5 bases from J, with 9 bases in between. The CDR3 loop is CASSLGQYHEQYF. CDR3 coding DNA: TGTGCCAGCAGCTTAGGGCAGTACCACGAGCAGTACTTC.

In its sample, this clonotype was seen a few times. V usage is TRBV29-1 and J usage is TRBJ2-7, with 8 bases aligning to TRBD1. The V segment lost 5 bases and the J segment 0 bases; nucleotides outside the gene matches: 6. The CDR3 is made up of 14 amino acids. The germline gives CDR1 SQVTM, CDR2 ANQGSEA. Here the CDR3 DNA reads TGCAGCGTTCCCGGGACAGGTAGCTCCTACGAGCAGTACTTC. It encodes CSVPGTGSSYEQYF.

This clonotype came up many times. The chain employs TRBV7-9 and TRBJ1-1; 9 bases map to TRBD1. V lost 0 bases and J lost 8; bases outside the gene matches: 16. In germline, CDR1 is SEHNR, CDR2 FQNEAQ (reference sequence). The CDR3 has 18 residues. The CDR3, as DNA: TGTGCCAGCAGCTTAGCGGTTCCCGGACAGGGGAAGTTTCCGGAAGCTTTCTTT. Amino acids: CASSLAVPGQGKFPEAFF.

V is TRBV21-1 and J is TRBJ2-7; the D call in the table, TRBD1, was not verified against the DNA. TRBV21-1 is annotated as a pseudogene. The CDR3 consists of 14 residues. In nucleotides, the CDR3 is TGTGCCAGCAGCAAAGAGGACAGGGGAGGCGAGCAGTACTTC. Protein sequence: CASSKEDRGGEQYF.

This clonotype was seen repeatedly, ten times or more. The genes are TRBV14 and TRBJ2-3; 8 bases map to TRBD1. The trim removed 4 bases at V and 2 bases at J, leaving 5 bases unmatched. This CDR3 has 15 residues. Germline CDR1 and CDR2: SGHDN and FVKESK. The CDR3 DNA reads TGTGCCAGCAGCCCCAACAGGGGGACCACAGATACGCAGTATTTT. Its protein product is CASSPNRGTTDTQYF. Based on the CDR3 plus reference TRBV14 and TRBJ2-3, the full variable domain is EAGVTQFPSHSVIEKGQTVTLRCDPISGHDNLYWYRRVMGKEIKFLLHFVKESKQDESGMPNNRFLAERTGGTYSTLKVQPAELEDSGVYFCASSPNRGTTDTQYFGPGTRLTVL.

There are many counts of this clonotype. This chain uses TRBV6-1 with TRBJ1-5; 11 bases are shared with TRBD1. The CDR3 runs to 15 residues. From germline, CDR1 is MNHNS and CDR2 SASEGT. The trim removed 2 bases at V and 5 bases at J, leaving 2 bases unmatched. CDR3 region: CASSEWDRGDQPQHF. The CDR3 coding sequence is TGTGCCAGCAGTGAATGGGACAGGGGGGATCAGCCCCAGCATTTT.

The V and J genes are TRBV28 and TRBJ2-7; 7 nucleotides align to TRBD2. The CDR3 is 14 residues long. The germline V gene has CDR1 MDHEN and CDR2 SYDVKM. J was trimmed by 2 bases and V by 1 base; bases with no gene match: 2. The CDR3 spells CASSLSSGTYEQYF. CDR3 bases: TGTGCCAGCAGTTTATCTAGCGGAACCTACGAGCAGTACTTC.

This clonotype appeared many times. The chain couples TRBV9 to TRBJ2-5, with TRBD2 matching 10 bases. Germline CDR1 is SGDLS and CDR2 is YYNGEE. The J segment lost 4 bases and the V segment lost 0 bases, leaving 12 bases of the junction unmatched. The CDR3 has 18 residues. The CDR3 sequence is CASSVEAGGPNSTETQYF. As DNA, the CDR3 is TGTGCCAGCAGCGTAGAAGCGGGAGGGCCCAATTCGACAGAGACCCAGTACTTC.

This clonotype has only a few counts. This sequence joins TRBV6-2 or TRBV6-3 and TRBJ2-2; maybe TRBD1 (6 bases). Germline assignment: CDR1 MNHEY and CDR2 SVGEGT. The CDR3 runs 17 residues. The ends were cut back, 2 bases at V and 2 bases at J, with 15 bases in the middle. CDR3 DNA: TGTGCCAGCAGTTACCCGGTTTCCAGGGGAAACACCGGGGAGCTGTTTTTT. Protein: CASSYPVSRGNTGELFF.

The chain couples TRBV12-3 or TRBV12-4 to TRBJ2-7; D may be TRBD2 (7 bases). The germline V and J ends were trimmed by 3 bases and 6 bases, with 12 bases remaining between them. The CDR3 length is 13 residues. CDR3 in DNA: TGTGCCAGCAGTTTCGGGGGGCCGGGCGAGCAGTACTTC. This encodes CASSFGGPGEQYF.

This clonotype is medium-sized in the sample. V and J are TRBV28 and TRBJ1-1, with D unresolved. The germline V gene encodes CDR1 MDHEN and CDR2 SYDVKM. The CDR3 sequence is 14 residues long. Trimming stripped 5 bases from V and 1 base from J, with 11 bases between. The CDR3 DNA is TGTGCCAGCAGTACTTCCCTTCCGAACACTGAAGCTTTCTTT. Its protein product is CASSTSLPNTEAFF.